Listed below are T cell receptor beta chains from one sample, sequenced in a study of T cells after yellow fever vaccination. From the 5' RACE reads, TCRdb called clonotypes with MiXCR, one entry per CDR3 protein. The table records about 400,000 distinct CDR3 sequences, more than 9% of them present only once. The sequencing here drew on PBMCs, taken on the day of the first yellow fever vaccination. The receptors come from a man aged 18-30 years who received the YFV17D yellow fever vaccine. Each CDR3 is given with its conserved first and last residue. D genes are given only for firm matches. Clone size is shown for a subset of rows, as once, few, many or a class of expanded clone.

>few|TRBD1|TRBV6-1|TRBJ1-1
CASSPTGVTEAFF
TGTGCCAGCAGTCCCACAGGGGTTACTGAAGCTTTCTTT
>medium-sized|TRBD2|TRBV7-8|TRBJ2-1
CASSFGTSVLISQFF
TGTGCCAGCAGCTTCGGGACTAGCGTCTTGATCTCCCAGTTCTTC
>few|NA|TRBV6-1|TRBJ1-2
CASGRGGPVYGYTF
TGTGCCAGCGGACGGGGAGGACCAGTATATGGCTACACCTTC
>NA|NA|TRBV7-3|TRBJ2-3
CASSLGAYTSTDTQYF
TGTGCCAGCAGCTTAGGCGCATATACTAGCACAGATACGCAGTATTTT
>few|TRBD1|TRBV7-6|TRBJ2-1
CASSLGTGGLSSNEQFF
TGTGCCAGCAGCTTAGGTACAGGGGGGCTATCATCCAATGAGCAGTTCTTC
>NA|TRBD2|TRBV4-1|TRBJ2-1
CASSQDPSQRGTTRQFF
TGCGCCAGCAGCCAAGACCCTTCACAGCGGGGGACAACAAGGCAGTTCTTC
>few|NA|TRBV18|TRBJ1-1
CASSPVDIAADLNTEAFF
TGTGCCAGCTCACCAGTAGACATTGCCGCCGATTTAAACACTGAAGCTTTCTTT
>few|TRBD1|TRBV7-9|TRBJ2-5
CASSPLDREETQYF
TGTGCCAGCAGCCCCCTAGACAGGGAAGAGACCCAGTACTTC
>NA|TRBD2|TRBV7-8|TRBJ2-1
CASSSAGGNYNEQFF
TGTGCCAGCAGCTCAGCGGGGGGAAATTACAATGAGCAGTTCTTC
>many|TRBD1|TRBV9|TRBJ1-5
CASSEGAVPGHQPQHF
TGTGCCAGCAGCGAGGGGGCCGTCCCCGGACATCAGCCCCAGCATTTT
>NA|NA|TRBV30|TRBJ2-1
CAWSKGQNNEQFF
TGTGCCTGGAGCAAAGGACAGAACAATGAGCAGTTCTTC
>many|NA|TRBV5-1|TRBJ2-1
CASRTDSYNEQFF
TGCGCCAGCCGGACAGACTCCTACAATGAGCAGTTCTTC
>few|NA|TRBV7-6|TRBJ2-5
CASSLVAGPETQYF
TGTGCCAGCAGCTTAGTTGCGGGGCCAGAGACCCAGTACTTC
>few|NA|TRBV7-8|TRBJ1-5
CASTESGRAVYGAEPQHF
TGTGCCAGCACCGAATCGGGCAGGGCAGTGTATGGGGCTGAGCCCCAGCATTTT
>NA|TRBD2|TRBV7-2|TRBJ2-7
CASSLPPTSGDYEQYF
TGTGCCAGCAGTTTGCCACCAACTAGCGGGGACTACGAGCAGTACTTC
>many|NA|TRBV29-1|TRBJ2-1
CSVGQALRNEQFF
TGCAGCGTTGGACAGGCTCTCCGCAATGAGCAGTTCTTC
>many|NA|TRBV10-2|TRBJ2-2
CASLLSGPGELFF
TGCGCCAGCCTGCTTAGCGGTCCCGGGGAGCTGTTTTTT
>NA|NA|TRBV20-1|TRBJ1-5
CSANSVEGGNQPQHF
TGCAGTGCTAACTCCGTCGAAGGCGGCAATCAGCCCCAGCATTTT
>few|NA|TRBV11-2|TRBJ2-2
CASSLLRFKQDTGELFF
TGTGCCAGCAGCTTACTGCGGTTTAAGCAGGACACCGGGGAGCTGTTTTTT
>few|NA|TRBV11-2|TRBJ2-2
CASSPLGTSSNTGELFF
TGTGCCAGCAGCCCTTTGGGAACTAGCTCGAACACCGGGGAGCTGTTTTTT
>NA|NA|TRBV5-1|TRBJ1-2
CASSLSQANYGYTF
TGCGCCAGCAGCTTAAGTCAGGCGAACTATGGCTACACCTTC
>few|TRBD1|TRBV12-5|TRBJ1-1
CASGTGVNTEAFF
TGTGCTAGTGGCACAGGGGTGAACACTGAAGCTTTCTTT
>NA|NA|TRBV6-2/TRBV6-3|TRBJ2-2
CATQTFSSGELFF
TGTGCCACCCAGACCTTTTCCAGCGGGGAGCTGTTTTTT
>NA|TRBD2|TRBV7-7|TRBJ2-1
CASSLGSGAHNEQLF
TGTGCCAGCAGCTTAGGCAGCGGGGCCCACAATGAGCAGCTCTTC
>NA|TRBD1|TRBV20-1|TRBJ1-4
CSARDHRGNEKLFF
TGCAGTGCTAGAGATCACAGGGGGAATGAAAAACTGTTTTTT
>NA|NA|TRBV30|TRBJ1-2
CAWSSGMEGYTF
TGTGCCTGGAGTTCAGGGATGGAGGGCTACACCTTC
>NA|NA|TRBV18|TRBJ1-6
CASSGDTNNSPLHF
TGTGCCAGCTCAGGGGACACCAATAATTCACCCCTCCACTTT
>few|TRBD2|TRBV19|TRBJ2-1
CASTYRTSGVGNEQFF
TGTGCCAGTACCTACCGGACTAGCGGGGTGGGAAATGAGCAGTTCTTC
>few|NA|TRBV7-9|TRBJ1-1
CASSSPVMGSAFF
TGTGCCAGCAGCTCGCCTGTAATGGGGTCGGCTTTCTTT
>NA|NA|TRBV10-3|TRBJ2-7
CAISEYTSSPPYEQYF
TGTGCCATCAGTGAGTACACTAGCAGTCCACCCTACGAGCAGTACTTC
>few|NA|TRBV5-4|TRBJ1-6
CASSSPSSPLHF
TGTGCCAGCAGCTCCCCCAGTTCACCCCTCCACTTT
>few|NA|TRBV6-6|TRBJ1-2
CASSQPQAGYTF
TGTGCCAGCAGTCAACCCCAAGCTGGCTACACCTTC
>NA|NA|TRBV5-1|TRBJ2-2
CASSLARGGSTGELFF
TGCGCCAGCAGCTTGGCCAGGGGCGGGAGCACCGGGGAGCTGTTTTTT
>NA|NA|TRBV6-5|TRBJ1-6
CASSYSKSPLHF
TGTGCCAGCAGTTACTCGAAATCACCCCTCCACTTT
>NA|NA|TRBV6-6|TRBJ2-1
CASTMDGAKRGTF
TGTGCCAGCACCATGGACGGGGCCAAACGGGGTACCTTC
>NA|NA|TRBV4-3|TRBJ2-5
CASSQDPPSTGGETQYF
TGCGCCAGCAGCCAAGATCCCCCTTCTACCGGGGGAGAGACCCAGTACTTC
>NA|NA|TRBV7-2|TRBJ1-1
CASSSGMITEAFF
TGTGCCAGCAGCTCCGGGATGATCACTGAAGCTTTCTTT
>NA|TRBD2|TRBV27|TRBJ2-3
CASKFTGGSTDTQYF
TGTGCCAGCAAGTTTACGGGGGGGAGCACAGATACGCAGTATTTT
>NA|TRBD1|TRBV20-1|TRBJ2-7
CSASRGYEQYF
TGCAGTGCTAGCAGGGGGTACGAGCAGTACTTC
>few|NA|TRBV7-7|TRBJ2-2
CASSLVRGHGELFF
TGTGCTAGCAGCTTAGTTCGGGGACACGGGGAGCTGTTTTTT
>NA|NA|TRBV4-1|TRBJ1-2
CASSQDPSTYGYTF
TGCGCCAGCAGCCAAGACCCATCCACCTATGGCTACACCTTC
>NA|NA|TRBV28|TRBJ2-1
CASSSREGSSYNEQFF
TGTGCCAGCAGTTCGAGGGAAGGGAGCTCCTACAATGAGCAGTTCTTC
>few|NA|TRBV27|TRBJ2-2
CASSIQGLYTGELFF
TGTGCCAGCAGTATCCAGGGGTTGTACACCGGGGAGCTGTTTTTT
>NA|TRBD1|TRBV29-1|TRBJ2-3
CSVEGMTGGSTDTQYF
TGCAGCGTTGAAGGGATGACAGGGGGCAGCACAGATACGCAGTATTTT
>NA|NA|TRBV20-1|TRBJ2-3
CSDRRGAVVSDTQYF
TGCAGTGATAGACGGGGGGCCGTGGTTTCGGATACGCAGTATTTT
>NA|TRBD2|TRBV7-2|TRBJ2-2
CASSVGLAGELFF
TGTGCCAGCAGCGTGGGACTAGCAGGGGAGCTGTTTTTT
>few|NA|TRBV7-2|TRBJ2-1
CASSLMVQTSYNEQFF
TGTGCCAGCAGCCTTATGGTCCAGACCTCCTACAATGAGCAGTTCTTC
>NA|TRBD2|TRBV6-1|TRBJ2-3
CASSEASGGWDTQYF
TGTGCCAGCAGTGAAGCTAGCGGGGGCTGGGATACGCAGTATTTT
>NA|TRBD1|TRBV15|TRBJ2-1
CATSREANRGEQFF
TGTGCCACCAGCAGAGAGGCCAACAGGGGTGAGCAGTTCTTC
>few|NA|TRBV20-1|TRBJ1-1
CSARGGRPHQNTEAFF
TGCAGTGCTAGAGGAGGCAGGCCGCACCAGAACACTGAAGCTTTCTTT
>NA|NA|TRBV12-3/TRBV12-4|TRBJ2-1
CASRATSPGVFF
TGTGCCAGCCGAGCCACTTCACCCGGGGTGTTCTTC